The source of this T cell receptor beta chain is a study of technical replicates of blood from a handful of donors. Per germline, CDR1 SQVTM and CDR2 ANQGSEA. This CDR3 contains 17 residues. With 5 bases clipped from V and 4 bases from J, the junction kept 17 bases outside the gene matches. Measured with immunoSEQ multiplex PCR; TCRdb has only the in-frame clones, and not every one. The data contain roughly 6,500 clones, 90% to 96% of them singletons. The sample was PBMCs. The sequence derives from a human donor in good health. The genes are TRBV29-1 and TRBJ2-1, with 7 bases identical to TRBD2. CDR3 in amino acids: CSVPRGDWVAGYNEQFF. CDR3 sequence (DNA): TGCAGCGTTCCACGTGGGGATTGGGTAGCGGGTTACAATGAGCAGTTCTTC.